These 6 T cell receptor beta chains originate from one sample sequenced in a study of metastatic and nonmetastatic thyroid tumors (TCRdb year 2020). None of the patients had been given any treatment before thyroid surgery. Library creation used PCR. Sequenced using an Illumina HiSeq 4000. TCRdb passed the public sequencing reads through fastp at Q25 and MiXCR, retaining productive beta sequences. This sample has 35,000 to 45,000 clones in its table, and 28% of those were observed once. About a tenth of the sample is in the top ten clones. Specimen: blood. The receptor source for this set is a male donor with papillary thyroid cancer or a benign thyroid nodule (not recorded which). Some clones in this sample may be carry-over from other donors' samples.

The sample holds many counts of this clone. As DNA, the CDR3 is TGTGCCAGCAGTCCATCTAGCGGGAGATTGGATACGCAGTATTTT. Protein product: CASSPSSGRLDTQYF. The chain joins TRBV28 to TRBJ2-3; 10 nucleotides match TRBD2. CDR3 length: 15 residues. V lost 5 bases to trimming and J lost 6 bases; unmatched junction nucleotides: 8. In germline, CDR1 is MDHEN, CDR2 SYDVKM.

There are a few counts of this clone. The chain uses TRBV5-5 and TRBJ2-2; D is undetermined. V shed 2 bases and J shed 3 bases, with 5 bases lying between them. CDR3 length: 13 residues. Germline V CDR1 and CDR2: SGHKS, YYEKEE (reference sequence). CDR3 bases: TGTGCCAGCAGCTTTTGGGACACCGGGGAGCTGTTTTTT. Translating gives CASSFWDTGELFF.

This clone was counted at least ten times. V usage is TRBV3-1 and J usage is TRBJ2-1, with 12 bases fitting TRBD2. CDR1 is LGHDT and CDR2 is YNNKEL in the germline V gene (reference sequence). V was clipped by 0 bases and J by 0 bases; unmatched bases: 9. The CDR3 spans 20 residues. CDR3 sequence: CASSQEASSGRGFSYNEQFF. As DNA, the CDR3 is TGTGCCAGCAGCCAAGAAGCGTCTAGCGGGAGGGGCTTCTCCTACAATGAGCAGTTCTTC.

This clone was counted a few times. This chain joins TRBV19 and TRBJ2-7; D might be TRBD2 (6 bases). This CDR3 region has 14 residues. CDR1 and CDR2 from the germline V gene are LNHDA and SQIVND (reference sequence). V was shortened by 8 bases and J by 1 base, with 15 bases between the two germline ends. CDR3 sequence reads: CASLNTRGSYEQYF. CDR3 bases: TGTGCCAGTCTTAATACTCGGGGGTCCTACGAGCAGTACTTC.

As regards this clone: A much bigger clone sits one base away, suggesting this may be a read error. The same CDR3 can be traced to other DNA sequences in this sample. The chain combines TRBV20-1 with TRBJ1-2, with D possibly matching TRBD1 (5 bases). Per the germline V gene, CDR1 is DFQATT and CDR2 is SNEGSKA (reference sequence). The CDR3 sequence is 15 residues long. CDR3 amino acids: CSARDGRQPNYGYTF. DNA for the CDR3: TGCAGTGCTAGAGATGGGAGACAGCCTAACTATGGCTATACCTTC.

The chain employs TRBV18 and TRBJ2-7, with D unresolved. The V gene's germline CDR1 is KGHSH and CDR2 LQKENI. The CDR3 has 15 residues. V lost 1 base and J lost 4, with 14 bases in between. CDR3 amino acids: CASSPRLGGAYEQYF. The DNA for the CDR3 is TGTGCCAGCTCACCACGATTAGGTGGAGCGTACGAGCAGTACTTC.